The clone carrying this T cell receptor (beta chain) has a handful of counts. The antigen remains unidentified. TCRdb analysed the 5' RACE reads with MiXCR anew, one entry per CDR3 protein. This repertoire shows 130,000 to 150,000 distinct CDR3 sequences, about 19% found once; its top ten account for 2% to 2.5%. This entry is derived from a study of T-cell memory formation after mild COVID-19. The study's findings and limits: Chiefly within CM and EM were the contracting CD4+ clones; CD8+ ones were within EMRA.

Germline trimming cut 1 base from V and 1 base from J; bases unmatched to any gene: 4. The CDR3 is 16 amino acids. Per germline, CDR1 LGHNA and CDR2 YNFKEQ. The rearrangement uses TRBV4-2 and TRBJ1-3, with TRBD1 identical over 7 bases. The sample comprised PBMCs or a T cell subset sorted from them (not recorded which). This sequence was found in an adult woman who had mild COVID-19 (a few samples of this study predate the infection). Cell type and time point are not known. The DNA of the CDR3 is TGTGCCAGCAGCCAAGTACAGGGGCGATCTGGAAACACCATATATTTT. It yields the protein CASSQVQGRSGNTIYF.